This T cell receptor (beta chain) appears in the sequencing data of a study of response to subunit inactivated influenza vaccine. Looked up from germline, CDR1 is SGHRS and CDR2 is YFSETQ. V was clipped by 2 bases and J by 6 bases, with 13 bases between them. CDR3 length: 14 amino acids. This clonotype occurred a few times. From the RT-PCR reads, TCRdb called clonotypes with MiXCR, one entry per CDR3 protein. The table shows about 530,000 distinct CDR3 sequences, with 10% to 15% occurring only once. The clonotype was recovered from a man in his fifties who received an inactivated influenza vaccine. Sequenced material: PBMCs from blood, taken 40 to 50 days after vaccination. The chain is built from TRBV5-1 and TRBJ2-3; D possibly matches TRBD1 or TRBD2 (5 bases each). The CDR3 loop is CASSFGALIDTQYF. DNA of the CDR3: TGCGCCAGCAGCTTCGGGGCCCTTATCGATACGCAGTATTTT.